What follows describes a single T cell receptor beta chain. Its antigen is currently not known. Within one base of it there is no much larger clone, and no base qualities were kept. What this sample's time point label stands for: cells obtained before transplantation from donor or recipient. CD3+CD4+ and CD3+CD8+ populations were FACS-sorted from unstimulated pre-transplant donor and recipient cells taken from spleen or lymph nodes. The sample belongs to a study of graft-versus-host responses after intestinal transplantation (dated by TCRdb to the early 2020s). Some background on the complete study: The transplants that recipients got were multivisceral, liver-intestinal, or isolated intestinal. Anti-thymocyte globulin induction was given to all recipients, followed by maintenance tacrolimus and steroids for about 3 years. After intestinal transplantation, graft-versus-host and host-versus-graft alloreactive T cell clones were followed in the graft, circulation and bone marrow using bulk TCR-beta CDR3 sequencing. Alloreactive clones were identified by sequencing pre-transplant mixed lymphocyte reaction products and comparing them with unstimulated pre-transplant donor and recipient T cells. The cohort enrolled fewer than 25 intestinal transplant recipients including one retransplant, and a few patients lacking pretransplant specimens were excluded. Donor T cell macrochimerism was defined as a peak of at least 4% donor T cells among recipient peripheral blood mononuclear cells. Rather than going through the commercial service, samples from three later patients were sequenced in-house on an Illumina MiSeq and processed with MiXCR. Points the paper makes about the study in general: GvH clones were detected in recipient bone marrow, and some appeared earlier in ileal mucosa or blood, consistent with an intestinal mucosal origin. Peak levels of circulating GvH clones were associated with declines in HvG clones early after transplant. In the allografts of patients with donor T cell macrochimerism, GvH to HvG T cell clonal ratios were high. Conclusions were limited by the relatively low number and heterogeneity of intestinal transplant patients.

Receptors were amplified or captured by the immunoSEQ multiplex PCR assay. For most patients, genomic DNA was isolated with the Qiagen DNeasy Blood and Tissue Kit and shipped frozen to Adaptive Biotechnologies for TCR sequencing. For most patients, genomic DNA was subjected to high-throughput TCR-beta CDR3 sequencing by Adaptive Biotechnologies. On the study's bioinformatics: TCR sequencing data for roughly 20 patients were retrieved from Adaptive's ImmunoSEQ software; a few other patients were processed with MiXCR and VDJtools. CD4 versus CD8 sorting errors were corrected by removing sequences found in both subsets at a frequency ratio below 5:1. CDR3 nucleotide sequences shared between donor and recipient were removed because the origin of such sequences could not be assigned. Alloreactive clones required at least 2-fold expansion over unstimulated cells and minimum CFSE-low frequency of 0.002% (template counts) or 0.001% (read counts). Mappable clones were those detected in sequenced pre-transplant spleen, lymph node, or MLR CFSE-low populations of the donor or recipient. Cumulative frequency of alloreactive clones was calculated as a percentage of all sequences weighted by copy number. In its TCRdb copy, this immuneACCESS table keeps in-frame sequences only and misses some clones. Where compared with another copy, unresolved V genes explain less than half of these, and the others have no known cause. The V and J calls and clone size come from that table; D and trimming were worked out from the DNA. The sample yields around 88,000 clones; roughly 80% were counted once. The ten top clones hold about a sixth of the sample.

The cysteine opens and the phenylalanine closes a CDR3 of 11 amino acids. Kept here is only the CDR3 DNA, which spans 33 bases and is read in frame from base 1. The V end gives up 8 bases and the J end 3 bases, leaving 1 base in the junction not matched to a gene. For CDR1 and CDR2, the germline V gene (reference sequence) lists LNHDA and SQIVND. Rearrangement joined TRBV19 to TRBJ2-7, with 7 middle bases fitting TRBD1. Here the sequenced sample was unstimulated CD8+ T cells sorted from spleen or lymph node cells, taken before intestinal transplant. The TCR sequence derives from a human donor who received an intestinal transplant. The CDR3 here reads CASRQGYEQYF. The nucleotide sequence is given as TGTGCCAGTCGACAGGGCTACGAGCAGTACTTC.